This record concerns one TCR beta chain sequence. The antigen this receptor binds is unknown. Within one base of it there is no much larger clone, and no base qualities were kept. These data belong to a study of human versus mouse CDR3 diversity and MHC coevolution (dated by TCRdb to about 2017). Notes on the research overall: The immunoSEQ assay was reported to detect one in 200,000 T cells and to minimize multiplex PCR amplification bias. Valid reads per sample ranged from roughly 5.5 x 10^6 to 1.6 x 10^7 across mouse and human samples. Human naive CD4 T cell repertoires were used as a reference for TCR selection on multiple MHC II alleles and were compared with human-TCR-locus transgenic mice carrying single MHC II. The human cohort comprised three healthy volunteer blood donors, one aged 30 to 40, one aged 40 to 50 and one aged 60 to 70 at collection.

The CDR3 has 16 amino acids, counting the end cysteine and phenylalanine. The entry retains the CDR3 DNA only, 48 bases that are in frame from base 1. Trimmed from V: 2 bases; trimmed from J: 3 bases; junction bases lacking a gene match: 9. CDR1 SGHAT and CDR2 FQNNGV were looked up in the germline V gene. The QIAGEN blood and tissue kit was used to extract genomic DNA from sorted cells, and the DNA was quantified on a NanoDrop 1000. TCR alpha and beta chains were deep sequenced and quantified on the immunoSEQ platform using multiplex PCR of genomic DNA. As for the original processing: TCR sequences were annotated using IMGT gene and region definitions. Out-of-frame rearrangements served as a stand-in for the preselection repertoire and were compared with in-frame clonotypes. The iCHAO1 estimator provided with the immunoSEQ platform was used to estimate repertoire size. Clonal inequality was measured with a Gini index on in-frame amino acid clonotypes, based on the Lorenz curve. The intersect function in the R package tcR was used to count shared clonotypes, while the Jaccard index served to score similarity. Principal component analysis of V, J and V-J usage frequencies was run with the R prcomp function without normalization. TCRdb provides this immuneACCESS table in a form limited to in-frame rearrangements. Some clones are lacking; in checked studies, under half of them reflect an unresolved V gene, and why the rest are absent is not known. That table gives V, J and clone size, and the DNA gave D and trimming. This sample holds more than 55,000 clones; around 94% were observed only once. The top ten clonotypes cover about 20% of the sample.

Naive CD4 T cells, defined as CD45RO-negative and CD62L-positive, were isolated from PBMCs by fluorescence-activated cell sorting. About 52 ml of fresh peripheral blood was drawn per donor, and PBMCs were isolated by Ficoll density centrifugation. Sorting was performed on a FACSAria III instrument, with purity above 85% for all samples. Study-level results and caveats: Most of the three human donors showed the lowest clonal inequality scores among all compared groups. Repertoire diversity was not regarded as directly comparable between humans and mice because human T cells were selected on about 6 MHC II alleles. The largest TCR beta repertoire, roughly 1.5 million clonotypes, was estimated by iCHAO1 for humans, a finding likely attributable to selection by multiple MHC II molecules. On average, more CDR3 deletions and insertions were observed in humans than in mice, indicating greater exonuclease and TdT activity.

This receptor chain uses TRBV11-2 and TRBJ2-7, with 8 bases aligning to TRBD1. Sequenced sample: naive CD4+ T cells from blood. Read against the paper, the sample's cell subset or site label means: CD45RO-negative CD62L-positive naive CD4 T cells. This TCR came from a person in their sixties or seventies in good health. DNA sequence: TGTGCCAGCAGCTTAACTCCGGACAGGGTCTTCTACGAGCAGTACTTC. This sequence encodes CASSLTPDRVFYEQYF.